Listed below are T cell receptor beta chains from one sample, sequenced in a study of somatic mutations in cytotoxic T cells in rheumatoid arthritis. This table comes from immunoSEQ multiplex PCR, and its TCRdb copy is limited to in-frame clones, with some not included. The sample gives around 19,000 clones, 86% of which show up once; approximately 17% is in the top ten. The sample consisted of CD8+ T cells sorted from blood. The source is a woman between 45 and 65 years old in good health. Both conserved end residues are part of each CDR3. A D gene is named only where the DNA matches it firmly. Size tells how often a clone was seen (once, few, many) or the class of an expanded clone, and some rows leave it out.

>-|TRBD1|TRBV4-3|TRBJ1-1
TGCGCCAGCAGCCAAGTGACAGGGGAGTACACTGAAGCTTTCTTT
CASSQVTGEYTEAFF
>-|-|TRBV7-9|TRBJ2-2
TGTGCCAGCAGCCCGCCAGGCACCGGGGAGCTGTTTTTT
CASSPPGTGELFF
>-|-|TRBV7-9|TRBJ1-5
TGTGCCAGCAGCTTAGTGGATAGCAATCAGCCCCAGCATTTT
CASSLVDSNQPQHF
>-|-|TRBV11-3|TRBJ2-2
TGTGCCAGCAGCTTTCTGGGACACCCCCCCGGGGAGCTGTTTTTT
CASSFLGHPPGELFF
>-|-|TRBV4-1|TRBJ1-5
TGCGCCAGCAGCCCCGACTTGGGGGACGGGCAGCCCCAGCATTTT
CASSPDLGDGQPQHF
>-|TRBD2|TRBV4-1|TRBJ2-3
TGCGCCAGCAGCCAAGGACCCTTAGCGGGGACAGATACGCAGTATTTT
CASSQGPLAGTDTQYF
>-|-|TRBV9|TRBJ1-1
TGTGCCAGCAGCGAGCACCCGGGACAAATGAACACTGAAGCTTTCTTT
CASSEHPGQMNTEAFF
>-|-|TRBV4-2|TRBJ1-4
TGTGCCAGCAGCCAAGATTCAGGTTTGGGAGGCCGTGAAAAACTGTTTTTT
CASSQDSGLGGREKLFF
>-|TRBD2|TRBV9|TRBJ2-1
TGTGCCAGCAACTTAGAAGGACTAGCGTACAATGAGCAGTTCTTC
CASNLEGLAYNEQFF
>-|-|TRBV4-1|TRBJ2-5
TGCGCCAGCAGCCAAGATAGTGCGCCGGGGAGCCAGTACTTC
CASSQDSAPGSQYF
>few|TRBD1|TRBV13|TRBJ1-1
TGTGCCAGCAGCTTAGGCCGACAGGGCCTTGAAGCTTTCTTT
CASSLGRQGLEAFF
>-|-|TRBV10-1|TRBJ2-2
TGCGCCAGCAGTGAGTTATCCGGGGAGCTGTTTTTT
CASSELSGELFF
>-|-|TRBV9|TRBJ1-1
TGTGCCAGCAGTGCGGGTGGGGGAGTGAACACTGAAGCTTTCTTT
CASSAGGGVNTEAFF
>-|TRBD1|TRBV5-6|TRBJ1-1
TGTGCCAGCAGCCTTCAGGGGGGGTGGGAAGCTTTCTTT
CASSLQGGWEAFF
>-|-|TRBV5-6|TRBJ2-5
TGTGCCAGCAGCTTTTTGGCAGCCCAAGAGACCCAGTACTTC
CASSFLAAQETQYF
>-|-|TRBV13|TRBJ1-5
TGTGCCAGCAGCTTAGGCCCACAGGTTAATCAGCCCCAGCATTTT
CASSLGPQVNQPQHF
>-|-|TRBV6-5|TRBJ1-3
TGTGCCAGCAGTTACTCGGAGGGCTCTGGAAACACCATATATTTT
CASSYSEGSGNTIYF
>few|-|TRBV20-1|TRBJ1-1
TGCAGTGCTCATCACAACACTGAAGCTTTCTTT
CSAHHNTEAFF
>-|TRBD2|TRBV7-9|TRBJ2-4
TGTGCCAGCAGCTTAGGGACTAGCGAAGCCAAAAACATTCAGTACTTC
CASSLGTSEAKNIQYF
>once|-|TRBV10-2|TRBJ2-7
TGCGCCACCAGGGTTGGGTACGAGCAGTACTTC
CATRVGYEQYF
>once|-|TRBV19|TRBJ1-5
TGTGCCAGTAGTATATACCCAGGGCGGTTTACTCAGCCCCAGCATTTT
CASSIYPGRFTQPQHF
>-|-|TRBV4-1|TRBJ1-4
TGCGCCAGCAGCCAAGTTCCGGGACTTGAAAAACTGTTTTTT
CASSQVPGLEKLFF
>-|TRBD2|TRBV7-9|TRBJ2-3
TGTGCCAGCAGCGCGAGACTAGCGGGGGTCACAGATACGCAGTATTTT
CASSARLAGVTDTQYF
>-|TRBD2|TRBV11-2|TRBJ2-5
TGTGCCAGCAGCCTACTAGCGGGGGTCCTTGAGACCCAGTACTTC
CASSLLAGVLETQYF
>-|-|TRBV19|TRBJ1-3
TGTGCCAGTAGTTCGCTGGGGACGACCGTAGACTCTGGAAACACCATATATTTT
CASSSLGTTVDSGNTIYF
>-|-|TRBV15|TRBJ1-4
TGTGCCACCAGCAGAGAGGGGCAGGGTGAAAAACTGTTTTTT
CATSREGQGEKLFF
>-|TRBD1|TRBV7-2|TRBJ1-1
TGTGCCAGCAGCTCTACACAGGGGGCCGTCACTGAAGCTTTCTTT
CASSSTQGAVTEAFF
>-|TRBD1|TRBV15|TRBJ1-1
TGTGCCACCACCTCTCTGACAGGGCACACTGAAGCTTTCTTT
CATTSLTGHTEAFF